This T cell receptor beta chain was found in a study of T cell responses to AZD1222 COVID-19 vaccine. Remarks on this clone: The antigen is unknown.

Notes on the study in general: After the peak T cell response, and only then, were repertoires sampled.

The repertoire was sequenced with immunoSEQ multiplex PCR; TCRdb's copy has only in-frame clones and lacks some. The table includes 140,000 to 150,000 clones, 85% to 95% detected once. The sample consisted of peripheral blood, taken on day 0 of AZD1222 vaccination. This receptor was obtained from an adult in good health.

CDR3 loop: CASSQDSNQPQHF. The CDR3 nucleotides are TGTGCCAGCTCACAGGACAGTAATCAGCCCCAGCATTTT. This chain connects TRBV18 to TRBJ1-5; D perhaps matches TRBD1 (6 bases). The CDR3 consists of 13 residues. CDR1 is KGHSH, CDR2 LQKENI, per germline. Trimming removed 4 bases at V and 4 bases at J, with 8 bases between.